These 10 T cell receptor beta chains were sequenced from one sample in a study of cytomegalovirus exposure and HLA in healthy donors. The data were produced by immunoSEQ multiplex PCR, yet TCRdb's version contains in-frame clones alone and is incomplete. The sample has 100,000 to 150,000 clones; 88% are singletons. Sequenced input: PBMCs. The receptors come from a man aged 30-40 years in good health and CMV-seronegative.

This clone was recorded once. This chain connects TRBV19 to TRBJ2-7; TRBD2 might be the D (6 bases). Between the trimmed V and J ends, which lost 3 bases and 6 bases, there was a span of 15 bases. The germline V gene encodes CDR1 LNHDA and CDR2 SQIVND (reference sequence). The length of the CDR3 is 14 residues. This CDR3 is CASSMKASAGEQYF. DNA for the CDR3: TGTGCCAGTAGTATGAAGGCTAGCGCTGGCGAGCAGTACTTC.

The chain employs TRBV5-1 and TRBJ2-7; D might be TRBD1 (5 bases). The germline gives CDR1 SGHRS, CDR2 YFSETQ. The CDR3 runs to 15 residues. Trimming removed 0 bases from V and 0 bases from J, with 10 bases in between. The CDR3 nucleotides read TGCGCCAGCAGCTTGGGGCAGGGTAACTCCTACGAGCAGTACTTC. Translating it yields CASSLGQGNSYEQYF. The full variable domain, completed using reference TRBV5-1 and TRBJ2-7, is KAGVTQTPRYLIKTRGQQVTLSCSPISGHRSVSWYQQTPGQGLQFLFEYFSETQRNKGNFPGRFSGRQFSNSRSEMNVSTLELGDSALYLCASSLGQGNSYEQYFGPGTRLTVT.

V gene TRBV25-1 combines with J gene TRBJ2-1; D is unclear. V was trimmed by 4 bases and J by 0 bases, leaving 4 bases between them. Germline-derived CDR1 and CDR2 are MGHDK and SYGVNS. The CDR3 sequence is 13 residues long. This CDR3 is CASSVYSYNEQFF. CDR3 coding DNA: TGTGCCAGCAGTGTGTACTCCTACAATGAGCAGTTCTTC. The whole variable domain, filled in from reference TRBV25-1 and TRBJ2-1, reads EADIYQTPRYLVIGTGKKITLECSQTMGHDKMYWYQQDPGMELHLIHYSYGVNSTEKGDLSSESTVSRIRTEHFPLTLESARPSHTSQYLCASSVYSYNEQFFGPGTRLTVL.

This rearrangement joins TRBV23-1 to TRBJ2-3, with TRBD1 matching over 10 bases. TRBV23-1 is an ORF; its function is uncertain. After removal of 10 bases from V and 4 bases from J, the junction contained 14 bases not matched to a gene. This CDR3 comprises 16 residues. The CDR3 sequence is CATGPDRGVSSDTQYF. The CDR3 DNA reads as TGCGCCACCGGCCCGGACAGGGGGGTGAGTTCAGATACGCAGTATTTT.

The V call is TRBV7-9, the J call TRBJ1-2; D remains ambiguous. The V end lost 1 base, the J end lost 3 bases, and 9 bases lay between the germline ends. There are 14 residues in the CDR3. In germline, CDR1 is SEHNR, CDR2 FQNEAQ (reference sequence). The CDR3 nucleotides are TGTGCCAGCAGCTTAGTGGCCAAAGACTATGGCTACACCTTC. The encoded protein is CASSLVAKDYGYTF.

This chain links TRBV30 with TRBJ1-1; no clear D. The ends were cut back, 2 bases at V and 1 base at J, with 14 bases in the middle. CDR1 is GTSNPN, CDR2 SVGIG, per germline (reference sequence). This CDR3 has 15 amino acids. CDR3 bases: TGTGCCTGGAGTAGCACTTACAGACCGAACACTGAAGCTTTCTTT. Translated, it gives CAWSSTYRPNTEAFF.

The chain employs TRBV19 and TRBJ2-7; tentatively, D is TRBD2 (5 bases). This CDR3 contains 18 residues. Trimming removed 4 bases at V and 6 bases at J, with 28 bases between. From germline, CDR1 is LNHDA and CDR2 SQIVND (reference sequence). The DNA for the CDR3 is TGTGCCAGTAGTAGTAAGGCCCTAGGTTGGTCGGATCGGGGCGAGCAGTACTTC. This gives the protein CASSSKALGWSDRGEQYF.

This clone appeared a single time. CDR3 sequence (DNA): TGCGCCAGCAGCCAAGATTGGGCACCTCAAGAGACCCAGTACTTC. Translation: CASSQDWAPQETQYF. The gene calls are TRBV4-1 and TRBJ2-5; D gene unclear. The CDR3 is made up of 15 amino acids. Germline lookup yields CDR1 MGHRA and CDR2 YSYEKL. V lost 0 bases and J 2 bases, leaving 10 bases between the germline ends.

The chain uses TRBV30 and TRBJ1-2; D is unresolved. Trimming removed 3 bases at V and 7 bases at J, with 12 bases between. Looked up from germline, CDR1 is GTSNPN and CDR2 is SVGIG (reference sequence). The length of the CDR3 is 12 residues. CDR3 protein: CAWSEVNGGYTF. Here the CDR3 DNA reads TGTGCCTGGAGCGAAGTAAACGGTGGCTACACCTTC.

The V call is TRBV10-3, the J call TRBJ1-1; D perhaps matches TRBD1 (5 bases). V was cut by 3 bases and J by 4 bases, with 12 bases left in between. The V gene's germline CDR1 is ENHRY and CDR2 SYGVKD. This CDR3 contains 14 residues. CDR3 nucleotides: TGTGCCATCAGTGAACTTCAGGGATTCACTGAAGCTTTCTTT. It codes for CAISELQGFTEAFF.